The sequence of this TCR beta chain was determined in a study of T-cell memory formation after mild COVID-19. As regards this clonotype: Antigen unknown.

Constant-segment-primed 5'RACE gave TCR alpha and TCR beta cDNA libraries with sample barcodes and UMIs. TCRdb processed the 5' RACE reads anew with MiXCR; each CDR3 protein has one entry. Of 550,000 to 650,000 distinct CDR3 sequences listed, 17% were seen once; the top ten hold about 7.5%. CDR1 is DFQATT, CDR2 SNEGSKA, per germline (reference sequence). This CDR3 is built from 13 residues. General study findings and limits: The main location of contracting CD4+ clones was CM and EM, and that of contracting CD8+ clones was EMRA. CD4+ bias marked clones expanding day 15 to 37, unlike balanced contracting clones. Detection of some responders pre-infection suggested pre-existing cross-reactive memory T cells participated.

This rearrangement joins TRBV20-1 to TRBJ1-1; D possibly corresponds to TRBD1 (5 bases). The specimen was PBMCs or a T cell subset sorted from them (not recorded which). This sequence originates from an adult woman who had mild COVID-19 (a few samples of this study predate the infection). Cell type and time point are not known. CDR3 amino acids: CSPKAVQGTEAFF. CDR3 nucleotide sequence: TGCAGCCCCAAGGCTGTGCAGGGCACTGAAGCTTTCTTT.